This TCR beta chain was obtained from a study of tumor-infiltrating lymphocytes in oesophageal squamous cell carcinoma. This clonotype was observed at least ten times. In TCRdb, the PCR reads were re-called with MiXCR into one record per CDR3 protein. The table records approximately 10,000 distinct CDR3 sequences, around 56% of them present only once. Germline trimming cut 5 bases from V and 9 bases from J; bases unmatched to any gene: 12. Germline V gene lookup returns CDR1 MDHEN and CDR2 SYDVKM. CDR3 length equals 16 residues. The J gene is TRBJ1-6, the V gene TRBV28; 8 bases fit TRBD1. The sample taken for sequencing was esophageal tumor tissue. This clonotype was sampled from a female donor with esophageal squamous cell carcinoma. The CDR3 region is CASSIHPPDRASPLHF. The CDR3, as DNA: TGTGCCAGCAGTATACACCCCCCGGACAGGGCTTCACCCCTCCACTTT.